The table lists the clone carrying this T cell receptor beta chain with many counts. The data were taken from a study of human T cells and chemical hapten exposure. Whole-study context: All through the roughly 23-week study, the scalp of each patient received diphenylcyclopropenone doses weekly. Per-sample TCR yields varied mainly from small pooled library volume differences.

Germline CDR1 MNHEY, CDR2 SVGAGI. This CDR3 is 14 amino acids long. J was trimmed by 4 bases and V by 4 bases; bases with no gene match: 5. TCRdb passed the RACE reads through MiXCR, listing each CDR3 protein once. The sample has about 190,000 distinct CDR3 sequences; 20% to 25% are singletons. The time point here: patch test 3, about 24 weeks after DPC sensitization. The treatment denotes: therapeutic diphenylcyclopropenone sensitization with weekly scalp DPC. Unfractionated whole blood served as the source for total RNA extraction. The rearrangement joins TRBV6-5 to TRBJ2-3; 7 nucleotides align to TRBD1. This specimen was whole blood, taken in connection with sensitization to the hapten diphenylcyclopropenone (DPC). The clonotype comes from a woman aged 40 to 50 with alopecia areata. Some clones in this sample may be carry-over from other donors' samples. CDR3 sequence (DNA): TGTGCCAGCAGTTTTGACAGGGCCGCAGATACGCAGTATTTT. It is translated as CASSFDRAADTQYF.